This is a list of T cell receptor beta chains from one sample in a study of blood T cell repertoires in COVID-19. Some clones are missing from TCRdb's copy, which holds only in-frame ones; the method was immunoSEQ multiplex PCR. The table lists about 170,000 clones, about 86% of them singletons. Sequenced material: peripheral blood. The receptors derive from a woman in her 70s who had recovered from COVID-19. CDR3s include the opening cysteine and the closing phenylalanine or tryptophan. Fields, in order: J gene, D gene, V gene, clone size, CDR3 DNA, CDR3 protein. D genes are given only for firm matches. Rows give clone size only sometimes, using once, few, many, or a class for an expanded clone.

J: TRBJ2-2
D: -
V: TRBV15
size: -
DNA: TGTGCCACCAGCCAAGACAAAAGACCACCAATCTTTCACACCGGGGAGCTGTTTTTT
CDR3: CATSQDKRPPIFHTGELFF

J: TRBJ1-5
D: -
V: TRBV10-3
size: -
DNA: TGTGCCATCAGCCCGGGAGGGTCCAATCAGCCCCAGCATTTT
CDR3: CAISPGGSNQPQHF

J: TRBJ1-2
D: TRBD1
V: TRBV27
size: -
DNA: TGTGCCAGCAGTTTACCAGGGGGCTATGGCTACACCTTC
CDR3: CASSLPGGYGYTF

J: TRBJ1-1
D: -
V: TRBV11-2
size: few
DNA: TGTGCCAGCAGCCCCTTGGACGGCGGCGGGGTGGAAGCTTTCTTT
CDR3: CASSPLDGGGVEAFF

J: TRBJ1-1
D: -
V: TRBV6-5
size: -
DNA: TGTGCCAGCAGCAGGACAGACTTCGGAGACACTGAAGCTTTCTTT
CDR3: CASSRTDFGDTEAFF

J: TRBJ1-5
D: -
V: TRBV6-7
size: -
DNA: TGTGCCAGCAGTCCCCCCGACCAGGAATGGCCCCAGCATTTT
CDR3: CASSPPDQEWPQHF

J: TRBJ1-1
D: -
V: TRBV6-5
size: -
DNA: TGTGCCACCCCCCCAGAGGGGCAGGGGTGGGCTGAAGCTTTCTTT
CDR3: CATPPEGQGWAEAFF

J: TRBJ1-1
D: -
V: TRBV7-3
size: -
DNA: TGTGCCAGCAGCTCGGACAGAGGGGCTGAAGCTTTCTTT
CDR3: CASSSDRGAEAFF

J: TRBJ1-4
D: -
V: TRBV7-9
size: once
DNA: TGTGCCAGCAGCCTAGGGTCGGGAGCAACTAATGAAAAACTGTTTTTT
CDR3: CASSLGSGATNEKLFF

J: TRBJ1-5
D: -
V: TRBV19
size: -
DNA: TGTGCCAGTAGTTACACTAGGGGGACGGGGCAGCCCCAGCATTTT
CDR3: CASSYTRGTGQPQHF

J: TRBJ2-6
D: -
V: TRBV7-3
size: -
DNA: TGTGCCAGCAGCCCCTCGGGGGCCAACGTCCTGACTTTC
CDR3: CASSPSGANVLTF

J: TRBJ2-7
D: -
V: TRBV12-5
size: once
DNA: TGTGCTAGTGGTTTGGACAGAGACTACGAGCAGTACTTC
CDR3: CASGLDRDYEQYF

J: TRBJ2-7
D: -
V: TRBV12-3/TRBV12-4
size: once
DNA: TGTGCCAGCAGTCACTCCTACGAGCAGTACTTC
CDR3: CASSHSYEQYF

J: TRBJ2-7
D: -
V: TRBV4-2
size: -
DNA: TGTGCCAGCAGCCAACAGGGTTGGGCCGAGCAGTACTTC
CDR3: CASSQQGWAEQYF

J: TRBJ1-1
D: -
V: TRBV29-1
size: -
DNA: TGCAGCGTCCCACTCCGGGGAGTGAACACTGAAGCTTTCTTT
CDR3: CSVPLRGVNTEAFF

J: TRBJ1-4
D: TRBD1
V: TRBV7-9
size: -
DNA: TGTGCCAGCAGCTCAAGACAGGGCCCTCCTGAAAAACTGTTTTTT
CDR3: CASSSRQGPPEKLFF

J: TRBJ1-6
D: -
V: TRBV13
size: -
DNA: TGTGCCAGCAGCTTAGGGACACTCGATAATTCACCCCTCCACTTT
CDR3: CASSLGTLDNSPLHF

J: TRBJ1-2
D: -
V: TRBV20-1
size: -
DNA: TGCAGTGCTAGTTTGAACAACCGGGACTATGGCTACACCTTC
CDR3: CSASLNNRDYGYTF

J: TRBJ2-7
D: TRBD1
V: TRBV14
size: once
DNA: TGTGCCAGCAGCCACCCCGGGACAGCACTGTGGGAGCAGTACTTC
CDR3: CASSHPGTALWEQYF

J: TRBJ1-2
D: -
V: TRBV5-6
size: -
DNA: TGTGCCAGCAGCTTGGGGACACGACACAACTATGGCTACACCTTC
CDR3: CASSLGTRHNYGYTF

J: TRBJ2-3
D: -
V: TRBV25-1
size: -
DNA: TGTGCCAGCAGTGCGGGGCAGGGGGGAGGCACAGATACGCAGTATTTT
CDR3: CASSAGQGGGTDTQYF

J: TRBJ2-5
D: TRBD1
V: TRBV27
size: -
DNA: TGTGCCAGCAGTCCAATCGGGACAGGGAGATATAAAGAGACCCAGTACTTC
CDR3: CASSPIGTGRYKETQYF

J: TRBJ2-7
D: TRBD2
V: TRBV4-3
size: -
DNA: TGCGCCAGCAGCCAAGTGGGAGGGCCGGGGTACGAGCAGTACTTC
CDR3: CASSQVGGPGYEQYF

J: TRBJ1-1
D: -
V: TRBV2
size: -
DNA: TGTGCCAGCAGTCTCCGAGGGACTGAAGCTTTCTTT
CDR3: CASSLRGTEAFF